This T cell receptor (beta chain) comes out of a study of cytomegalovirus exposure and HLA in healthy donors. Study in general: About 80 million unique TCR sequences came from HLA-typed donors in an early release. Study-level results: Through in vitro validation, a few CMV-associated chains were shown to be specific for CMV antigens.

The primer mix had 60 Vbeta and 13 Jbeta primers. TCRdb's table, derived via immunoSEQ multiplex PCR, lists solely in-frame clones and lacks some. The sample includes about 150,000 clones, about three quarters of them seen just once. Trimming cost V 0 bases and J 7 bases, with 22 bases left between them. Germline V CDR1 and CDR2: SGHRS, YFSETQ. The CDR3 spans 17 residues. With respect to this clone: The target antigen is unknown.

The sequenced sample was PBMCs. The receptor comes from a woman between 40 and 55 years old in good health and CMV-seropositive. The chain employs TRBV5-1 and TRBJ1-2; perhaps TRBD1 as D (6 bases). The chain's CDR3 is CASSLVSLGSGESGYTF. The CDR3 DNA follows: TGCGCCAGCAGCTTGGTTAGTCTGGGGTCAGGGGAAAGTGGCTACACCTTC.